This TCR beta chain was documented in a study of T cells after posttransplantation cyclophosphamide. V lost 4 bases and J lost 0, with 10 bases in between. This CDR3 comprises 14 residues. Looked up from germline, CDR1 is MNHEY and CDR2 is SMNVEV (reference sequence). The sample holds many counts of this clone. Its antigen is not known. Study conclusions and caveats: Blood and skin or GI T cell repertoires showed limited TRB overlap.

The table came from immunoSEQ multiplex PCR; TCRdb's copy has only in-frame clones and leaves some out. This sample includes 6,000 to 8,000 clones with no singletons; its ten biggest clones take up approximately 6.5%. Cyclophosphamide on days +3 and +4 followed busulfan-fludarabine conditioning and a marrow graft. The sequence was obtained from a young adult male patient who received an allogeneic stem cell transplant from an unrelated donor, was CMV-positive, and had acute and chronic GVHD. Some T cells may have come from the graft donor. The V gene is TRBV27, the J gene TRBJ2-7; D may be TRBD2 (6 bases). This specimen was PBMCs, taken after an allogeneic stem cell transplant with post-transplant cyclophosphamide. This CDR3 is CASSYGRDSYEQYF. In DNA form, the CDR3 reads TGTGCCAGCAGTTACGGGCGGGACTCCTACGAGCAGTACTTC.